These T cell receptor beta chains were read from a single sample in a study of blood T cell repertoires in COVID-19. The method was immunoSEQ multiplex PCR; TCRdb's version includes in-frame clones alone and lacks a portion of them. The sample includes 95,000 to 150,000 clones, over 80% of them seen just once. Sequencing was done on a sample of peripheral blood. These receptors all come from a woman in her seventies with acute or convalescent COVID-19. Both conserved end residues are part of each CDR3. Fields, in order: CDR3 length, J gene, D gene, V gene, clone size, CDR3 protein, CDR3 DNA. The D gene is left open where the match is weak. Not every row has a clone size; where given, it reads once, few, many or a size class.

15 TRBJ1-5 - TRBV6-6 - CASGTQGAGNQPQHF TGTGCCAGTGGAACACAGGGCGCAGGCAATCAGCCCCAGCATTTT
14 TRBJ1-3 TRBD1 TRBV2 - CASSKGQGGNTIYF TGTGCCAGCAGTAAGGGACAGGGTGGAAACACCATATATTTT
15 TRBJ2-7 TRBD1 TRBV3-1/TRBV3-2 - CASSPRQGSSYEQYF TGTGCCAGCAGCCCCCGACAGGGTAGCTCCTACGAGCAGTACTTC
15 TRBJ2-2 TRBD1 TRBV24-1 - CATSDPGQGAGELFF TGTGCCACCAGTGACCCGGGACAGGGAGCCGGGGAGCTGTTTTTT
14 TRBJ1-1 - TRBV11-2 - CASRPGVVGTEAFF TGTGCCAGCAGGCCAGGGGTGGTGGGCACTGAAGCTTTCTTT
16 TRBJ2-3 - TRBV27 - CASSLSAGDWADTQYF TGTGCCAGCAGTCTCAGCGCAGGGGATTGGGCAGATACGCAGTATTTT
16 TRBJ1-4 - TRBV28 - CASTPAGGLPNEKLFF TGTGCCAGCACCCCCGCGGGGGGCCTACCTAATGAAAAACTGTTTTTT
14 TRBJ2-3 TRBD2 TRBV20-1 - CSASSGGRTDTQYF TGCAGTGCTAGTAGCGGGGGGCGGACAGATACGCAGTATTTT
13 TRBJ1-1 - TRBV9 - CASSVGGSSRAFF TGTGCCAGCAGCGTAGGGGGCTCCAGCCGAGCTTTCTTT
16 TRBJ2-5 TRBD2 TRBV18 - CASSYGLAGAGETQYF TGTGCCAGCTCTTATGGACTAGCGGGGGCCGGGGAGACCCAGTACTTC
14 TRBJ1-1 - TRBV3-1/TRBV3-2 - CASSQVQGAAEAFF TGTGCCAGCAGCCAAGTTCAAGGGGCCGCTGAAGCTTTCTTT
16 TRBJ2-5 TRBD2 TRBV28 - CASSLLAGGLQETQYF TGTGCCAGCAGTTTACTAGCGGGGGGACTCCAAGAGACCCAGTACTTC
17 TRBJ1-2 - TRBV3-1/TRBV3-2 once CASSQEFGPGRNYGYTF TGTGCCAGCAGCCAAGAATTCGGTCCTGGTCGTAACTATGGCTACACCTTC
15 TRBJ2-7 TRBD1 TRBV20-1 once CSASRSGTGVYEQYF TGCAGTGCTAGTCGTTCCGGGACAGGGGTGTACGAGCAGTACTTC
15 TRBJ1-1 - TRBV6-5 few CASSYGENVNTEAFF TGTGCCAGCAGTTACGGGGAGAACGTGAACACTGAAGCTTTCTTT
14 TRBJ1-1 - TRBV7-3 - CASSSLGQGGEAFF TGTGCCAGCAGCTCCCTCGGCCAGGGAGGTGAAGCTTTCTTT
14 TRBJ2-7 TRBD2 TRBV6-1 - CASSETSGVYEQYF TGTGCCAGCAGTGAGACTAGCGGGGTCTACGAGCAGTACTTC
13 TRBJ2-7 - TRBV25-1 - CASRQENGYEQYF TGTGCCAGCAGACAGGAAAATGGCTACGAGCAGTACTTC
15 TRBJ2-5 - TRBV24-1 - CATSPAGRVQETQYF TGTGCCACCAGCCCGGCGGGCCGGGTCCAAGAGACCCAGTACTTC
13 TRBJ1-1 - TRBV5-1 once CASGWGVNTEAFF TGCGCCAGCGGTTGGGGCGTTAACACTGAAGCTTTCTTT
17 TRBJ2-1 TRBD1 TRBV19 few CASSISPGTGGVDEQFF TGTGCCAGTAGTATCTCCCCTGGGACAGGGGGCGTCGATGAGCAGTTCTTC
14 TRBJ1-5 TRBD1 TRBV3-1/TRBV3-2 - CASSQGGQGQPQHF TGTGCCAGCAGCCAAGGGGGACAGGGTCAGCCCCAGCATTTT
15 TRBJ2-2 - TRBV2 once CASSFGQAGTGELFF TGTGCCAGCAGTTTCGGACAGGCGGGGACCGGGGAGCTGTTTTTT
14 TRBJ2-7 - TRBV5-4 - CASSLYQGSYEQYF TGTGCCAGCAGCTTGTACCAGGGCTCCTACGAGCAGTACTTC
11 TRBJ2-7 - TRBV29-1 - CSVEGPGEQYF TGCAGCGTTGAAGGTCCAGGCGAGCAGTACTTC
14 TRBJ2-7 - TRBV19 - CASSIRRGSYEQYF TGTGCCAGTAGTATCCGACGGGGATCCTACGAGCAGTACTTC
15 TRBJ2-2 TRBD1 TRBV4-2 - CASSQSGGSGGELFF TGTGCCAGCAGCCAATCAGGGGGCTCGGGCGGGGAGCTGTTTTTT
15 TRBJ1-1 TRBD1 TRBV29-1 - CSVEVGQSLNTEAFF TGCAGCGTTGAAGTGGGACAGAGCCTGAACACTGAAGCTTTCTTT
15 TRBJ1-5 - TRBV18 - CASSPQGSRDQPQHF TGTGCCAGCTCACCACAGGGGTCCAGGGATCAGCCCCAGCATTTT
12 TRBJ1-2 - TRBV29-1 - CSVGPGLYGYTF TGCAGCGTCGGTCCCGGTCTCTATGGCTACACCTTC
16 TRBJ1-2 TRBD1 TRBV6-6 - CASSTTPGQGNYGYTF TGTGCCAGCAGTACAACTCCGGGACAGGGGAACTATGGCTACACCTTC
14 TRBJ2-5 - TRBV28 - CASSPDGGWETQYF TGTGCCAGCAGCCCGGATGGGGGCTGGGAGACCCAGTACTTC
15 TRBJ2-1 - TRBV28 - CASSRPGDSYNEQFF TGTGCCAGCAGTCGGCCGGGGGACTCCTACAATGAGCAGTTCTTC
14 TRBJ1-1 - TRBV5-1 - CASRRQSTNTEAFF TGCGCCAGCAGACGACAGAGCACGAACACTGAAGCTTTCTTT
13 TRBJ1-4 - TRBV7-6 - CASSARLAEKLFF TGTGCCAGCAGCGCAAGACTCGCAGAAAAACTGTTTTTT
11 TRBJ2-7 TRBD1 TRBV19 - CASRQGYEQYF TGTGCCAGCAGACAGGGCTACGAGCAGTACTTC
16 TRBJ2-5 TRBD2 TRBV5-1 - CASSPGVAGGQETQYF TGCGCCAGCAGCCCCGGGGTAGCGGGGGGACAAGAGACCCAGTACTTC
15 TRBJ1-2 - TRBV5-1 - CASSLDGGWAQDYTF TGCGCCAGCAGCTTGGACGGGGGGTGGGCGCAAGACTACACCTTC
13 TRBJ1-6 - TRBV19 - CASTPTGHSPLHF TGTGCCAGCACCCCGACAGGACATTCACCCCTCCACTTT
14 TRBJ1-1 TRBD1 TRBV5-1 - CASSVGQANTEAFF TGCGCCAGCAGCGTGGGACAGGCGAACACTGAAGCTTTCTTT
15 TRBJ2-1 - TRBV5-4 - CASSPPVSSYNEQFF TGTGCCAGCTCCCCCCCTGTCAGCTCCTACAATGAGCAGTTCTTC
13 TRBJ1-6 - TRBV6-1 few CASSELAASPLHF TGTGCCAGCAGTGAACTGGCTGCTTCACCCCTCCACTTT
15 TRBJ1-5 TRBD1 TRBV29-1 - CSVEMDRGPNQPQHF TGCAGCGTTGAGATGGACAGGGGGCCTAATCAGCCCCAGCATTTT
11 TRBJ2-7 - TRBV28 few CASSDSYEQYF TGTGCCAGCAGTGATAGCTACGAGCAGTACTTC
15 TRBJ1-2 TRBD1 TRBV28 - CASSSQGQGKGGYTF TGTGCCAGCAGTTCTCAAGGACAGGGGAAGGGTGGCTACACCTTC
14 TRBJ2-7 - TRBV4-1 medium-sized CASSQVTLAYEQYF TGCGCCAGCAGCCAAGTAACACTAGCCTACGAGCAGTACTTC
15 TRBJ1-1 - TRBV10-3 - CAISEARVRDTEAFF TGTGCCATCAGTGAAGCCAGGGTAAGGGACACTGAAGCTTTCTTT
18 TRBJ2-7 TRBD1 TRBV6-1 - CASSEYPIKGQGAYEQYF TGTGCCAGCAGTGAATACCCAATAAAGGGACAGGGGGCCTACGAGCAGTACTTC